These 18 T cell receptor beta chains were sequenced from one sample in a study of blood T cells in healthy people across ages. Next came a second PCR, run for about 6 to 12 cycles, which used a sample-barcoded 5' primer along with a J-beta primer mix. TCRdb re-called the 5' RACE reads through MiXCR, storing one row per CDR3 protein. The table shows fewer than 950,000 distinct CDR3 sequences, with around 36% occurring only once. The specimen sequenced was blood. The receptors were sampled from a man aged 18 to 30 in good health.

V usage is TRBV29-1 and J usage is TRBJ2-3, with TRBD1 identical over 7 bases. V shed 7 bases, J shed 9 bases, and the junction held 4 bases outside the gene matches. From germline, CDR1 is SQVTM and CDR2 ANQGSEA. The CDR3 spans 10 residues. The CDR3 loop is CSAYRGTQYF. CDR3 nucleotide sequence: TGCAGCGCTTACAGGGGAACGCAGTATTTT.

This clonotype was seen at least ten times. V and J are TRBV2 and TRBJ2-5; 8 nucleotides align to TRBD1. CDR3 length: 14 residues. The V segment lost 7 bases and the J segment 2 bases; nucleotides outside the gene matches: 6. The germline CDR1 and CDR2 sequences are SNHLY and FYNNEI. As DNA, the CDR3 is TGTGCCAGCATCCGGGACAGGACGCAAGAGACCCAGTACTTC. As protein: CASIRDRTQETQYF.

This clonotype was seen a few times. A clone one base away is much larger, so this may be a read error. The chain carries TRBV27 and TRBJ1-6; D gene unclear. Germline V CDR1 and CDR2: MNHEY, SMNVEV (reference sequence). Trimming removed 1 base at V and 7 bases at J, with 2 bases between. There are 12 residues in the CDR3. In DNA, the CDR3 is TGTGCCAGCAGTTTATTCAATTCACCCCTCCACTTT. It yields the protein CASSLFNSPLHF.

This clonotype was seen a handful of times. The chain employs TRBV6-2 or TRBV6-3 and TRBJ2-3; D may be TRBD2 (7 bases). Germline CDR1 and CDR2: MNHEY and SVGEGT. Trimming left V 5 bases short and J 3 bases short, with 15 bases between. This CDR3 is built from 15 residues. The CDR3, as DNA: TGTGCCAGCAGTGCAAGGGGGGGGCTAACAGATACGCAGTATTTT. It specifies CASSARGGLTDTQYF.

J is TRBJ1-2 and V is TRBV20-1; a weak D match, TRBD1 (5 bases). Germline CDR1 reads DFQATT; CDR2 reads SNEGSKA (reference sequence). This CDR3 spans 11 amino acids. With 4 bases removed from V and 8 bases from J, the gap between germline ends came to 11 bases. CDR3 sequence: CSATGWGGYTF. The CDR3 DNA reads as TGCAGTGCTACCGGGTGGGGCGGCTACACCTTC.

Comments on this clonotype: This may arise from a read error, as a much more abundant clone is one base away. V gene TRBV6-6 combines with J gene TRBJ2-1; D remains ambiguous. This CDR3 has 13 residues. CDR1 and CDR2 from the germline V gene are MNHNY and SVGAGI (reference sequence). The V end was cut by 6 bases, the J end by 13 bases, with 19 bases between. CDR3 region: CASSPPALETQFF. CDR3 nucleotides: TGTGCCAGCAGCCCCCCCGCGTTGGAGACCCAGTTCTTC.

A few counts support this clonotype. The chain is built from TRBV15 and TRBJ2-7; no reliable D call. CDR1 LNHNV and CDR2 YYDKDF come from the germline V gene (reference sequence). V was cut by 1 base and J by 6 bases, with 13 bases left in between. The CDR3 contains 14 residues. The CDR3 protein is CATSRGAGLSEQYF. In nucleotides, the CDR3 is TGTGCCACCAGCAGAGGGGCAGGCCTCTCCGAGCAGTACTTC.

The chain links TRBV7-2 to TRBJ1-1; the match to TRBD1 covers 9 bases. The V gene's germline CDR1 is SGHTA and CDR2 FQGNSA. The CDR3 consists of 15 residues. Trimming cost V 3 bases and J 3 bases; bases outside gene matches: 5. The CDR3 DNA reads TGTGCCAGCAGCTTGAAGGGACAGGGCTACACTGAAGCTTTCTTT. It encodes CASSLKGQGYTEAFF.

The J gene is TRBJ1-4, the V gene TRBV6-5, with 10 bases matching TRBD1. V lost 5 bases to trimming and J lost 8 bases; unmatched junction nucleotides: 5. This CDR3 is built from 14 residues. The germline CDR1 and CDR2 sequences are MNHEY and SVGAGI. CDR3 sequence (DNA): TGTGCCAGCAGTCAACCGGGACAGGGGGAAAAACTGTTTTTT. Amino acids: CASSQPGQGEKLFF.

This chain links TRBV4-1 with TRBJ1-5; D might be TRBD1 (6 bases). The CDR3 length is 14 residues. Germline assignment: CDR1 MGHRA and CDR2 YSYEKL. V lost 3 bases and J 3 bases, leaving 9 bases between the germline ends. The chain's CDR3 is CASSHTGFNQPQHF. The CDR3 coding sequence is TGCGCCAGCAGCCACACAGGGTTCAATCAGCCCCAGCATTTT.

This clonotype showed up just a few times. The V call is TRBV27, the J call TRBJ2-7; 7 nucleotides line up with TRBD1. V shed 5 bases, J shed 6 bases, and the junction held 13 bases outside the gene matches. The CDR3 totals 15 residues. Per germline, CDR1 MNHEY and CDR2 SMNVEV (reference sequence). In DNA form, the CDR3 reads TGTGCCAGCAGTGGACGCAACAGGGGTCGGGCCGAGCAGTACTTC. Translated: CASSGRNRGRAEQYF.

J is TRBJ2-3 and V is TRBV27; D unclear. This CDR3 region has 13 residues. Trimming removed 2 bases at V and 8 bases at J, with 11 bases between. Germline assignment: CDR1 MNHEY and CDR2 SMNVEV (reference sequence). DNA for the CDR3: TGTGCCAGCAGTTTAGGGGTTACCAGTACGCAGTATTTT. This gives the protein CASSLGVTSTQYF.

The chain carries TRBV20-1 and TRBJ2-5; 13 bases align to TRBD2. The last part of the DNA fits TRBJ2-7 better; the J call may be wrong. Germline CDR1 DFQATT, CDR2 SNEGSKA (reference sequence). This CDR3 is built from 14 residues. The CDR3 DNA reads as TGCAGTGCTATCTGGGGGACTAGCGGGGCCGAGCAGTACTTC. This encodes CSAIWGTSGAEQYF.

The rearrangement links TRBV7-2 to TRBJ1-2, with D uncertain. The CDR3 covers 16 residues. Per the germline V gene, CDR1 is SGHTA and CDR2 is FQGNSA. The V and J ends lost 4 bases and 5 bases respectively, with 20 bases between them. The CDR3 nucleotides are TGTGCCAGCAGCTCGCCTACCTGGGTGGGGAGTTATGGCTACACCTTC. As protein: CASSSPTWVGSYGYTF.

This clonotype was found a few times. The rearrangement joins TRBV10-3 to TRBJ1-4; 7 nucleotides match TRBD1. Germline CDR1 is ENHRY and CDR2 is SYGVKD. V lost 6 bases, J lost 7 bases, and 8 bases stayed unmatched. This CDR3 contains 14 residues. CDR3 region: CAIRGQSSGEKLFF. The CDR3 bases are TGTGCCATCAGGGGACAGTCGTCCGGTGAAAAACTGTTTTTT.

The chain employs TRBV12-3 or TRBV12-4 and TRBJ2-4; 7 nucleotides line up with TRBD1. V was pared by 5 bases and J by 0 bases, with 1 base of the junction left unmatched. The CDR3 runs 14 residues. The CDR3 coding sequence is TGTGCCAGCAGTGACAGGGTAGCCAAAAACATTCAGTACTTC. Translating gives CASSDRVAKNIQYF.

The V and J genes are TRBV7-9 and TRBJ1-1, with 7 bases identical to TRBD1. The CDR3 spans 12 residues. The germline gives CDR1 SEHNR, CDR2 FQNEAQ (reference sequence). V was clipped by 2 bases and J by 10 bases; unmatched bases: 4. CDR3 DNA sequence: TGTGCCAGCAGCTTAAGGGGACAGAGAGCTTTCTTT. Protein: CASSLRGQRAFF.

Here the CDR3 reads CSVFDRGLAKNIQYF. CDR3 nucleotides: TGCAGCGTGTTTGACAGGGGGCTAGCCAAAAACATTCAGTACTTC. V gene TRBV29-1 combines with J gene TRBJ2-4, with TRBD1 matching over 10 bases. CDR3 length: 15 amino acids. The V gene end was trimmed by 6 bases and the J gene end by 0 bases; junction bases not matched to a gene: 5. Germline V gene sequence: CDR1 SQVTM, CDR2 ANQGSEA. Based on the CDR3 plus reference TRBV29-1 and TRBJ2-4, the full variable domain is SAVISQKPSRDICQRGTSLTIQCQVDSQVTMMFWYRQQPGQSLTLIATANQGSEATYESGFVIDKFPISRPNLTFSTLTVSNMSPEDSSIYLCSVFDRGLAKNIQYFGAGTRLSVL.